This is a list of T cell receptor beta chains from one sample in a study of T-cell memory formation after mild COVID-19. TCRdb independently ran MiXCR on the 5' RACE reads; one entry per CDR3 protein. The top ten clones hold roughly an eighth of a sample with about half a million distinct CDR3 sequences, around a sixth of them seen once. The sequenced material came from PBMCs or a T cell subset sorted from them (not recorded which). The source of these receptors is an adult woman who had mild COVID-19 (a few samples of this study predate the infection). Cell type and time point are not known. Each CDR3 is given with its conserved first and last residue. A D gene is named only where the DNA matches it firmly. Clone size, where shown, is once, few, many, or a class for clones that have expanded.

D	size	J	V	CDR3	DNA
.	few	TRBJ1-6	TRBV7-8	CASSNMRQSSSLHF	TGTGCCAGCAGCAATATGCGACAGAGTAGTTCCCTCCACTTT
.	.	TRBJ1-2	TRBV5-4	CASSVDPGTYYGYTF	TGTGCCAGCAGCGTAGACCCCGGGACGTACTATGGCTACACCTTC
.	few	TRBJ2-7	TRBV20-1	CSARDPRALSDNEQYF	TGCAGTGCTAGAGACCCTAGAGCGCTTTCTGACAACGAGCAGTACTTC
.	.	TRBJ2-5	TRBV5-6	CASSPRGLAGKYF	TGTGCCAGCAGCCCCAGGGGGCTAGCGGGGAAATACTTC
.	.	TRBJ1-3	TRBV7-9	CASSDSKSSGNTIYF	TGTGCCAGCAGCGACAGTAAGAGCTCTGGAAACACCATATATTTT
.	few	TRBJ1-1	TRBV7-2	CASSLVVGVTEAFF	TGTGCCAGCAGCTTAGTAGTCGGGGTTACTGAAGCTTTCTTT
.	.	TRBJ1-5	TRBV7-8	CASSLRGSDSNQPQHF	TGTGCCAGCAGCTTAAGGGGTTCAGATAGCAATCAGCCCCAGCATTTT
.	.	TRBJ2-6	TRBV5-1	CASSLAFGANVLTF	TGCGCCAGCAGCTTGGCCTTCGGGGCCAACGTCCTGACTTTC
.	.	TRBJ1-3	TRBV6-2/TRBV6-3	CASSWEATIELSGNTIYF	TGTGCCAGCAGTTGGGAAGCCACGATCGAACTCTCTGGAAACACCATATATTTT
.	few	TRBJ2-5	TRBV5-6	CASSERDYRGVSQETQYF	TGTGCCAGCAGCGAAAGGGACTACAGGGGAGTGTCCCAAGAGACCCAGTACTTC
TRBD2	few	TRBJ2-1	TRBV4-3	CASSQDLGTSGNNEQFF	TGCGCCAGCAGCCAAGACTTAGGGACTAGCGGAAACAATGAGCAGTTCTTC
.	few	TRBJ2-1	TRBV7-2	CASSPSPGYNEQFF	TGTGCCAGCAGCCCGAGCCCGGGGTACAATGAGCAGTTCTTC
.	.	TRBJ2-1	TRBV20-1	CSARGPTGLQFF	TGCAGTGCTCGGGGGCCTACAGGGTTGCAGTTCTTC
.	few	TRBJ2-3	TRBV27	CASNSVGRKTDTQYF	TGTGCCAGCAACTCGGTCGGGAGAAAGACAGATACGCAGTATTTT
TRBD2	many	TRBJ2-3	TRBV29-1	CSVEGLAELYTDTQYF	TGCAGCGTTGAGGGACTAGCGGAGCTTTACACAGATACGCAGTATTTT
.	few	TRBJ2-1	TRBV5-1	CASSFPPGNNEQFF	TGCGCCAGCAGCTTTCCTCCGGGGAACAATGAGCAGTTCTTC
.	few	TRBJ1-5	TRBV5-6	CASSRLDTPGYQPQHF	TGTGCCAGCAGCAGACTGGACACCCCGGGGTATCAGCCCCAGCATTTT
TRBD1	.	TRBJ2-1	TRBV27	CASSDWDRGKAEQFF	TGTGCCAGCAGTGACTGGGACAGGGGGAAGGCTGAGCAGTTCTTC
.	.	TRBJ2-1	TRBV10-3	CAIRESRVSSYNEQFF	TGTGCCATCAGAGAATCGCGGGTGAGCTCCTACAATGAGCAGTTCTTC
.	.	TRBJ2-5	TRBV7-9	CASSLGQMYQETQYF	TGTGCCAGCAGCCTCGGACAGATGTACCAAGAGACCCAGTACTTC
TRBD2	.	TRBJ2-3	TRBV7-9	CASSLASGRKRATDTQYF	TGTGCCAGCAGCTTAGCTAGCGGGAGAAAGAGGGCCACAGATACGCAGTATTTT
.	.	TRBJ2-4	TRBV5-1	CASSLDEVETIAKNIQYF	TGCGCCAGCAGCTTGGACGAGGTGGAGACTATAGCCAAAAACATTCAGTACTTC
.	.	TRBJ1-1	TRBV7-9	CASSLGRLLGGTEAFF	TGTGCCAGCAGCTTAGGGCGGCTCCTCGGGGGAACTGAAGCTTTCTTT
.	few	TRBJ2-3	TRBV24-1	CATSGGTDTQYF	TGTGCCACCAGTGGTGGCACAGATACGCAGTATTTT
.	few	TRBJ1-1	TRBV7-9	CASSPNRDREAFF	TGTGCCAGCAGCCCCAACCGGGATAGGGAAGCTTTCTTT
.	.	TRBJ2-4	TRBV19	CASSIKVAKNIQYF	TGTGCCAGTAGTATTAAGGTCGCCAAAAACATTCAGTACTTC
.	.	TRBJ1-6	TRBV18	CASSPDRNSPLHF	TGTGCCAGCTCACCGGACAGAAATTCACCCCTCCACTTT
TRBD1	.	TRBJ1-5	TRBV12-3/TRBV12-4	CASSLGRGGQPQHF	TGTGCCAGCAGTTTGGGCAGGGGGGGTCAGCCCCAGCATTTT
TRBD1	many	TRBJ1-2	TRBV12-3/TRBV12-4	CASRPTGTNGYTF	TGTGCCAGCAGGCCGACAGGGACCAATGGCTACACCTTC
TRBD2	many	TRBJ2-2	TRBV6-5	CASSYSELAGGRTGELFF	TGTGCCAGCAGTTACTCGGAACTAGCGGGAGGACGAACCGGGGAGCTGTTTTTT
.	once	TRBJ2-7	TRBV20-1	CSARERSPSYEQYF	TGCAGTGCTAGAGAGAGGAGTCCCTCCTACGAGCAGTACTTC
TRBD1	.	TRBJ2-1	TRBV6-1	CATEGVTGGNEQFF	TGTGCCACAGAGGGCGTAACAGGGGGCAATGAGCAGTTCTTC
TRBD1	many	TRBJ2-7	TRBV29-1	CSARSDRNYEQYF	TGCAGCGCTAGATCGGACAGGAACTACGAGCAGTACTTC
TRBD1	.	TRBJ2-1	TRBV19	CASRVDRATYNEQFF	TGTGCCAGTAGGGTAGACAGGGCCACCTACAATGAGCAGTTCTTC
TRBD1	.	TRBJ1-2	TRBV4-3	CASSQVDRASGYGYTF	TGCGCCAGCAGCCAAGTGGACAGGGCCTCAGGCTATGGCTACACCTTC
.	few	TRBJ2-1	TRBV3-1	CASSVQDEQFF	TGTGCCAGCAGTGTCCAGGATGAGCAGTTCTTC
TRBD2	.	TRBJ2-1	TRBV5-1	CASSTPRGLAVSYNEQFF	TGCGCCAGCAGCACCCCCCGGGGACTAGCGGTGAGCTACAATGAGCAGTTCTTC
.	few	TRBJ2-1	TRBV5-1	CASSLPGSEQFF	TGCGCCAGCAGCTTGCCGGGAAGTGAGCAGTTCTTC
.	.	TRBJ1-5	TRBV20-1	CSARNRELWNQPQHF	TGCAGTGCTAGAAACAGGGAGCTTTGGAATCAGCCCCAGCATTTT
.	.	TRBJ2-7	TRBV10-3	CAISEVPGDSYEQYF	TGTGCCATCAGCGAGGTCCCAGGGGACTCCTACGAGCAGTACTTC
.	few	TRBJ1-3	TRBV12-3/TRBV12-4	CASSLTGHSGNTIYF	TGTGCCAGCAGTTTAACAGGTCACTCTGGAAACACCATATATTTT
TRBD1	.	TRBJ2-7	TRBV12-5	CASGLGAGTGGSEQYF	TGTGCTAGTGGTTTGGGAGCCGGGACAGGGGGCTCCGAGCAGTACTTC